Listed below are T cell receptor beta chains from one sample, sequenced in a study of blood T cell repertoires in COVID-19. Sequenced by immunoSEQ multiplex PCR; TCRdb stores in-frame clones only, minus some. The profile covers 250,000 to 350,000 clones, with around 81% appearing a single time and about 4% taken by the ten largest. Sequenced sample: peripheral blood. The receptors stem from a woman between 50 and 59 years old with active or convalescent COVID-19. Both conserved end residues are part of each CDR3. A D gene is named only where the DNA matches it firmly. Only some rows state a clone size, as once, few, many or a class for expanded clones.

TRBV5-4	.	TRBJ1-2	TRBD1	TGTGCCAGCAGCTGGGGGACAGGCTATGGCTACACCTTC	CASSWGTGYGYTF
TRBV15	.	TRBJ2-1	.	TGTGCCACCAGCAGAGTTGGCGGCTCCTACAATGAGCAGTTCTTC	CATSRVGGSYNEQFF
TRBV27	.	TRBJ1-2	.	TGTGCCAGCAGTCGCCCGGGACAACATAACTATGGCTACACCTTC	CASSRPGQHNYGYTF
TRBV11-2	.	TRBJ1-1	.	TGTGCCAGCAGCTTAGGGAGGAACGCTGAAGCTTTCTTT	CASSLGRNAEAFF
TRBV28	.	TRBJ2-3	.	TGTGCCAGCAGTTTATGGGGGAGTGGCGCAGATACGCAGTATTTT	CASSLWGSGADTQYF
TRBV5-1	.	TRBJ1-2	.	TGCGCCAGCAGCTTGCAGGGGATAGACTATGGCTACACCTTC	CASSLQGIDYGYTF
TRBV5-4	once	TRBJ2-7	.	TGTGCCAGCAGCTTCCCCGGCAGGGGGGTCTACGAGCAGTACTTC	CASSFPGRGVYEQYF
TRBV7-8	.	TRBJ1-5	.	TGTGCCAGCAGCCCTAGGCGGGCCCCAGGTGAGCCCCAGCATTTT	CASSPRRAPGEPQHF
TRBV7-9	.	TRBJ1-2	.	TGTGCCAGCACAAATAAGGGGAGGGCGGACGGCTACACCTTC	CASTNKGRADGYTF
TRBV29-1	.	TRBJ1-3	TRBD1	TGCAGCGCTAGACAGGGGGCATCTGGAAACACCATATATTTT	CSARQGASGNTIYF
TRBV11-3	.	TRBJ2-2	TRBD2	TGTGCCAGCAGCCCCTCGGCACTAGCGGTCGGGGAGCTGTTTTTT	CASSPSALAVGELFF
TRBV7-9	.	TRBJ1-1	TRBD1	TGTGCCAGCAGCCCAAGGACAGGGGGCAGAACTGAAGCTTTCTTT	CASSPRTGGRTEAFF
TRBV5-1	.	TRBJ1-1	.	TGCGCCAGCAGCCCCGGCGGGGGGAAGTTGAACACTGAAGCTTTCTTT	CASSPGGGKLNTEAFF
TRBV7-9	.	TRBJ1-1	.	TGTGCCAGCAGCCCCCGTAATAGACACCCTGAAGCTTTCTTT	CASSPRNRHPEAFF
TRBV24-1	few	TRBJ1-1	TRBD1	TGTGCCACCAGTGAGGGACAGGGGGCGAACACTGAAGCTTTCTTT	CATSEGQGANTEAFF
TRBV10-3	.	TRBJ2-3	.	TGTGCCATCAGGGTGGGCCGAGATACGCAGTATTTT	CAIRVGRDTQYF
TRBV6-6	.	TRBJ1-6	.	TGTGCCAGCAGCCTTAAAACAGGGACTTCACCCCTCCACTTT	CASSLKTGTSPLHF
TRBV4-1	.	TRBJ2-1	.	TGCGCCAGCAGCCAAGTCAACGACAACAATGAGCAGTTCTTC	CASSQVNDNNEQFF
TRBV30	.	TRBJ1-6	.	TGTGCCTGGAGCACCATACAGGGAGTAAGGAGCAACTTT	CAWSTIQGVRSNF
TRBV27	.	TRBJ1-5	.	TGTGCCAGCAGTTTCTCCAATACAGTCAATCAGCCCCAGCATTTT	CASSFSNTVNQPQHF
TRBV7-8	.	TRBJ2-1	.	TGTGCCAGCAGCTTATTGAGGCGGGATCCCCTTTTTAAGGCGCAGTTCTTC	CASSLLRRDPLFKAQFF
TRBV12-3/TRBV12-4	.	TRBJ1-2	.	TGTGCCAGCAGTTATCGGGAGGGCGGCTACACCTTC	CASSYREGGYTF
TRBV2	once	TRBJ2-3	TRBD2	TGTGCCAGCACCCGAATGGCGGGAGGGCGCACAGATACGCAGTATTTT	CASTRMAGGRTDTQYF
TRBV4-2	.	TRBJ2-1	TRBD1	TGTGCCAGCAGCCAAGAACAGGGGTCCTCCTACAATGAGCAGTTCTTC	CASSQEQGSSYNEQFF
TRBV7-2	few	TRBJ1-4	TRBD1	TGTGCCAGCAGCCCGGGACAGTGGGACGAAAAACTGTTTTTT	CASSPGQWDEKLFF
TRBV4-1	.	TRBJ1-4	.	TGCGCCAGCAGCCAAGTAGGAGGGGCTGAGGCTAATGAAAAACTGTTTTTT	CASSQVGGAEANEKLFF
TRBV5-4	.	TRBJ1-1	.	TGTGCCAGCAGCTTGCCGGGGAGAGACACTGAAGCTTTCTTT	CASSLPGRDTEAFF
TRBV10-3	.	TRBJ1-1	.	TGTGCCATCACCCCCCGAAGCGGACTGAACACTGAAGCTTTCTTT	CAITPRSGLNTEAFF
TRBV19	.	TRBJ1-5	.	TGTGCCAGTAGTCCATTACAGGGTGCTAGCAATCAGCCCCAGCATTTT	CASSPLQGASNQPQHF
TRBV3-1/TRBV3-2	once	TRBJ2-7	TRBD2	TGTGCCAGCAGCCAGGCGGAGCGGGAGGGCCCCTACGAGCAGTACTTC	CASSQAEREGPYEQYF
TRBV4-1	.	TRBJ1-2	TRBD1	TGCGCCAGCAGCCAGGGACAGGCAGCTAACTATGGCTACACCTTC	CASSQGQAANYGYTF
TRBV11-1	.	TRBJ1-2	.	TGTGCCAGCAGCTTCCCTTCTGGGGGGGTCACCTTC	CASSFPSGGVTF
TRBV19	.	TRBJ1-2	.	TGTGCCAGTCTGCTTGCCGGAGACAGAGCCTATGGCTACACCTTC	CASLLAGDRAYGYTF
TRBV2	.	TRBJ1-5	TRBD1	TGTGCCAGTGCTGGGACAGGGGGAGAACAGCCCCAGCATTTT	CASAGTGGEQPQHF
TRBV9	.	TRBJ2-1	TRBD2	TGTGCCAGCAGCGTCACTAGCGGAAACAATGAGCAGTTCTTC	CASSVTSGNNEQFF
TRBV18	.	TRBJ1-2	.	TGTGCCAGCTCAGAGCAGAGGGCAGGCCAGGACGGCTACACCTTC	CASSEQRAGQDGYTF
TRBV28	.	TRBJ1-2	.	TGTGCCAGCAGTTTAGGTGGCCCTGGCTATGGCTACACCTTC	CASSLGGPGYGYTF
TRBV6-2/TRBV6-3	few	TRBJ1-4	TRBD1	TGTGCCAGCAGCGACAGGGAAGGTGGGGGAGAAAAACTGTTTTTT	CASSDREGGGEKLFF
TRBV15	.	TRBJ2-1	.	TGTGCCACCAGCAGAGTCATTAGCGGCCTACTGCAGCAGTTCTTC	CATSRVISGLLQQFF
TRBV9	.	TRBJ2-7	.	TGTGCCAGCAGCCCTATGAGGGGGACCTACGAGCAGTACTTC	CASSPMRGTYEQYF
TRBV6-5	.	TRBJ2-7	.	TGTGCCAGCAGTTCCCACGGGACCTACGAGCAGTACTTC	CASSSHGTYEQYF
TRBV10-2	.	TRBJ2-1	TRBD2	TGCGCCAGCCTTGACGGGACTAGCGGGAAGAGCTCCTACAATGAGCAGTTCTTC	CASLDGTSGKSSYNEQFF
TRBV7-9	.	TRBJ1-3	.	TGTGCCAGCACCCGGGCCCCGACAGCTGGAAACACCATATATTTT	CASTRAPTAGNTIYF
TRBV3-1/TRBV3-2	.	TRBJ2-7	.	TGTGCCAGCAGCCAAGACTGCGAGCAGTACTTC	CASSQDCEQYF
TRBV19	.	TRBJ2-7	.	TGTGCCAGTAGGAAGGGAACAGGGCCTTACGAGCAGTACTTC	CASRKGTGPYEQYF
TRBV7-9	.	TRBJ1-4	.	TGTGCCAGCAGCTTACTTGAGTCAACTAATGAAAAACTGTTTTTT	CASSLLESTNEKLFF
TRBV7-2	.	TRBJ1-2	TRBD1	TGTGCCAGCAGCCAGGGACAGGGTGGTGGCTACACCTTC	CASSQGQGGGYTF
TRBV5-6	.	TRBJ1-5	.	TGTGCCAGCAGCGAAGGGGCTTCAAATCAGCCCCAGCATTTT	CASSEGASNQPQHF